This T cell receptor (beta chain) comes out of a study of blood T cell repertoires in COVID-19. Background on the study: T cells, B-cell-depleted T cells, or PBMCs provided the cDNA or gDNA that served as material.

Under the authors' procedure: Reference gene primer amplification gave nucleated cell count estimates. The assay was immunoSEQ multiplex PCR, and TCRdb's table has in-frame clones only and misses some. V, J and clone size reflect that table, while D and trimming were determined from the DNA. The sample consists of 80,000 to 95,000 clones, more than 70% of them appearing once. The source material was peripheral blood. The TCR sequence derives from a human donor in a cohort sampled during active COVID-19.

The chain's CDR3 is CASSPRQGEAFF. Here the CDR3 DNA reads TGTGCCAGCTCACCACGACAGGGTGAAGCTTTCTTT. The chain links TRBV18 to TRBJ1-1; 7 nucleotides align to TRBD1. The germline gives CDR1 KGHSH, CDR2 LQKENI. V shed 1 base and J 7 bases; nucleotides not matched to a gene: 0. The CDR3 is made up of 12 amino acids.